This T cell receptor beta chain appears in the sequencing data of a study of lymphopenia after photon versus proton radiotherapy (dated by TCRdb to 2018 to 2020). About the study as a whole: The study compared the immunological effects of photon versus proton radiation therapy in patients with gastrointestinal tumors who developed high-grade lymphopenia. The cohort comprised approximately 21 patients with gastrointestinal tumors who received either photon or proton therapy and then developed lymphopenia. The goal of the study was to characterize the differences between the two radiation modalities in how they affect the immune system.

The library was obtained by the immunoSEQ multiplex PCR assay. T cell repertoires were profiled with deep sequencing of rearranged TCR beta loci together with multiparametric flow cytometry. Held by TCRdb, this immuneACCESS table contains in-frame sequences only and omits some clones. Under half of the omission traces to an unresolved V gene where checked; the cause of the rest is unknown. The sample table holds over 50,000 clones, of which 75% to 90% were seen once. The top ten constitute roughly 2.1% of the sample. On this clone itself: What this receptor recognizes is not known. Within one base of it there is no much larger clone, and no base qualities were kept.

Study-level results and caveats: Across the cohort, an inverse correlation was found between a larger post-nadir drop in TCR diversity and overall survival time among patients who died. Once the lymphocyte count had reached its nadir, the repertoires of photon-treated patients showed oligoclonal expansion, particularly of CD8+ Temra cells, and this expansion drove the decline in diversity. The survival association was examined only in patients who died, and the authors described better survival with proton therapy as a possibility, not as a demonstrated result. Relative stability during treatment was observed in proton-treated patients, whereas loss of naive T cells and TCR diversity and gain of effector/memory populations were observed in photon-treated patients.

The sequencing here drew on peripheral blood, taken from a patient treated with photon-based radiotherapy. The receptor comes from a middle-aged man with gastric cancer.

The nucleotide sequence is given as TGTGCCAGCAGCCCCGGGGGGTACGGGAATCAGCCCCAGCATTTT. The translation is CASSPGGYGNQPQHF. The chain is made from TRBV9 and TRBJ1-5; the D region possibly corresponds to TRBD1 (5 bases align). The germline V gene gives CDR1 as SGDLS and CDR2 as YYNGEE. V gives up 4 bases and J gives up 4 bases, and the segment between their germline ends measures 15 bases. Taken from cysteine to phenylalanine, the CDR3 has 15 residues. Just the 45-base CDR3 DNA is kept, in frame starting at base 1.